This T cell receptor beta chain stems from a study of immune evolution from preneoplasia to lung adenocarcinoma. Study-wide points: Clonality was highest in normal lung, lower in later-stage lesions apparently.

Each case's diagnosis was confirmed by two pathologists on H&E. Nucleic acids came from premalignant or tumor cells enriched by macro-dissection. To note about this clone: As yet, its antigen is unknown.

CDR3 size: 14 residues. Per the germline V gene, CDR1 is MNHEY and CDR2 is SVGAGI. Trimming removed 0 bases from V and 13 bases from J, with 18 bases in between. TCRdb keeps only in-frame clones here, not all; method: immunoSEQ multiplex PCR. The repertoire holds about 6,400 clones, approximately 79% seen once, with roughly 6.3% in the top ten. The sequence was collected from a person aged 50-75 years with lung adenocarcinoma. The V gene is TRBV6-5, the J gene TRBJ1-1, with a weak D call TRBD1 (5 bases). The source material was FFPE minimally invasive lung adenocarcinoma tissue. CDR3 nucleotide sequence: TGTGCCAGCAGTTACTCGAACCAGGGCGGGTTGGATTTCTTT. As protein: CASSYSNQGGLDFF.